A single sample is the source of the 15 T cell receptor beta chains below, sequenced in a study of blood T cell repertoires in COVID-19. Data came from immunoSEQ multiplex PCR; TCRdb stores just in-frame clones and leaves some out. The profile shows 150,000 to 200,000 clones, 76% of them singletons. Sequenced sample: PBMCs or T cells enriched from blood (not recorded which). These receptors were taken from a woman between 45 and 65 years old with acute COVID-19.

In this sample, this clone turned up many times. The gene calls are TRBV5-4 and TRBJ1-3; D call uncertain. The CDR3 is 13 amino acids. Trimming took 1 base from V and 8 from J, leaving 10 bases between them. Germline CDR1 and CDR2: SGHNT and YYREEE (reference sequence). DNA for the CDR3: TGTGCCAGCAGCTTGCGTAATATCGACACCATATATTTT. Translated, it gives CASSLRNIDTIYF.

CDR3 amino acids: CASSLDVRYSPLHF. The CDR3 DNA follows: TGTGCCAGCAGCTTAGACGTCAGATACTCACCCCTCCACTTT. The rearrangement joins TRBV7-9 to TRBJ1-6; no definite D call. Germline V lookup: CDR1 SEHNR, CDR2 FQNEAQ (reference sequence). Trimming removed 1 base at V and 10 bases at J, with 11 bases between. The CDR3 consists of 14 residues.

As regards this clone: Different DNA sequences within this sample yield the same CDR3. The chain has TRBV18 and TRBJ1-5, with D uncertain. From germline, CDR1 is KGHSH and CDR2 LQKENI. This CDR3 has 16 amino acids. Trimming took off 6 bases at V and 0 bases at J, with 15 bases between the two ends. CDR3 sequence (DNA): TGTGCCAGCTCGCCAACCTTTGGAGATAGCAATCAGCCCCAGCATTTT. It translates to CASSPTFGDSNQPQHF.

V and J are TRBV29-1 and TRBJ2-1; 16 nucleotides align to TRBD2. Trimming removed 1 base from V and 1 base from J; junction bases left unmatched: 7. Per the germline V gene, CDR1 is SQVTM and CDR2 is ANQGSEA. This CDR3 is built from 19 residues. The CDR3 nucleotides are TGCAGCGTTGAAGCCTCCGGGACTAGCGGGGGGGCTTCCTACAATGAGCAGTTCTTC. This encodes CSVEASGTSGGASYNEQFF.

This clone appeared a single time. The J gene is TRBJ1-1, the V gene TRBV19, with D possibly being TRBD1 (5 bases). V was cut by 10 bases and J by 0 bases, with 15 bases left in between. This CDR3 has 14 amino acids. Germline V gene data show CDR1 as LNHDA and CDR2 as SQIVND (reference sequence). Here the CDR3 reads CATVSGLMNTEAFF. Here the CDR3 DNA reads TGTGCCACCGTCTCAGGGCTTATGAACACTGAAGCTTTCTTT.

The V call is TRBV5-4, the J call TRBJ1-4; D is perhaps TRBD1 (5 bases). The CDR3 runs to 16 residues. Germline CDR1 and CDR2: SGHNT and YYREEE (reference sequence). V was clipped by 0 bases and J by 1 base, with 10 bases between them. CDR3 sequence reads: CASSLGGDVTNEKLFF. CDR3 DNA sequence: TGTGCCAGCAGCTTGGGGGGGGACGTAACTAATGAAAAACTGTTTTTT.

The chain couples TRBV29-1 to TRBJ1-5; 10 bases fit TRBD1. Germline V gene lookup returns CDR1 SQVTM and CDR2 ANQGSEA. There are 15 residues in the CDR3. V was clipped by 8 bases and J by 0 bases; unmatched bases: 7. CDR3 protein: CSHGTGDYSNQPQHF. The CDR3 coding sequence is TGCAGCCACGGGACAGGGGATTATAGCAATCAGCCCCAGCATTTT.

In DNA, the CDR3 is TGTGCCAGCAGTGGGTCGGCAGGGGGCAATGAGCAGTTCTTC. Its translation is CASSGSAGGNEQFF. The V gene is TRBV6-4, the J gene TRBJ2-1, with 7 bases matching TRBD1. V lost 4 bases and J lost 6; bases outside the gene matches: 6. The CDR3 loop spans 14 amino acids. Looked up from germline, CDR1 is MRHNA and CDR2 is SNTAGT.

J is TRBJ2-5 and V is TRBV10-3; D is uncertain. The V and J ends lost 6 bases and 1 base respectively, with 9 bases between them. Looked up from germline, CDR1 is ENHRY and CDR2 is SYGVKD. The CDR3 loop spans 13 amino acids. Here the CDR3 reads CAIRSNSQETQYF. The CDR3 nucleotides read TGTGCCATCAGGTCAAACAGCCAAGAGACCCAGTACTTC.

The genes are TRBV6-5 and TRBJ2-7; 8 bases are shared with TRBD2. CDR3 size: 15 residues. With V trimmed by 6 bases and J by 4 bases, 11 bases remained unmatched. Germline V gives CDR1 MNHEY, CDR2 SVGAGI. CDR3: CASRASGPSFYEQYV. CDR3 nucleotides: TGTGCCAGCAGGGCTAGCGGGCCCTCGTTTTACGAGCAGTACGTC.

A word on this clone: Other DNA sequences in this sample translate to the same CDR3. This rearrangement joins TRBV5-1 to TRBJ1-5, with 10 positions matching TRBD1. The germline V gene has CDR1 SGHRS and CDR2 YFSETQ. With 4 bases clipped from V and 4 bases from J, the junction kept 2 bases outside the gene matches. The CDR3 is 14 amino acids. DNA for the CDR3: TGCGCCAGCAGCCCGGGACAGGGGAATCAGCCCCAGCATTTT. Translated: CASSPGQGNQPQHF.

V gene TRBV11-2 combines with J gene TRBJ2-4; 9 bases match TRBD1. The CDR3 sequence is 13 residues long. Germline CDR1 SGHAT, CDR2 FQNNGV. Losses at the gene ends were 5 bases for V and 7 bases for J; bases not matched to a gene: 3. As DNA, the CDR3 is TGTGCCAGCAGCCTCGGACAGGGGAACATTCAGTACTTC. It encodes CASSLGQGNIQYF. The complete variable domain, with remaining parts taken from reference TRBV11-2 and TRBJ2-4, reads EAGVAQSPRYKIIEKRQSVAFWCNPISGHATLYWYQQILGQGPKLLIQFQNNGVVDDSQLPKDRFSAERLKGVDSTLKIQPAKLEDSAVYLCASSLGQGNIQYFGAGTRLSVL.

The chain links TRBV13 to TRBJ1-1; no reliable D call. Looked up from germline, CDR1 is PRHDT and CDR2 is FYEKMQ (reference sequence). CDR3 length: 12 residues. V dropped 3 bases and J dropped 0 bases, with 2 bases sitting between them. The CDR3 coding sequence is TGTGCCAGCAGCTTCATGAACACTGAAGCTTTCTTT. This gives the protein CASSFMNTEAFF.

CDR3 residues: CASSASGEKLFF. The CDR3 DNA is TGTGCCAGCAGTGCGTCAGGGGAAAAACTGTTTTTT. The chain links TRBV12-3 or TRBV12-4 to TRBJ1-4; the D gene is possibly TRBD1 (5 bases). The V gene lost 5 bases and the J gene lost 8 bases, with 9 bases spanning the gap. The CDR3 is made up of 12 amino acids.

This clone has more than one count but fewer than ten. This sequence joins TRBV7-2 and TRBJ1-5, with no clear D. CDR3 length equals 15 residues. Trimming left V 4 bases short and J 2 bases short, with 12 bases between. Germline V gene data show CDR1 as SGHTA and CDR2 as FQGNSA. CDR3 sequence reads: CASSSGGFRNQPQHF. The CDR3 DNA is TGTGCCAGCAGCTCTGGAGGGTTTCGCAATCAGCCCCAGCATTTT.